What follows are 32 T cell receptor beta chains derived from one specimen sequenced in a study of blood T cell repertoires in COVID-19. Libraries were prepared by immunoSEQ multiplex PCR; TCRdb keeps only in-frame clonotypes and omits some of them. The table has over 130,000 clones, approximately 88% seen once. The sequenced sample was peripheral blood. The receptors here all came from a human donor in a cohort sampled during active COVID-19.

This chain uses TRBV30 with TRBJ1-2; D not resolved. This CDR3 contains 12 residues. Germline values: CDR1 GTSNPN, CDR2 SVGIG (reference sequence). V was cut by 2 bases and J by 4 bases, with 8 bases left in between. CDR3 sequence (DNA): TGTGCCTGGAGTAAGAGTCTCTATGGCTACACCTTC. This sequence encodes CAWSKSLYGYTF.

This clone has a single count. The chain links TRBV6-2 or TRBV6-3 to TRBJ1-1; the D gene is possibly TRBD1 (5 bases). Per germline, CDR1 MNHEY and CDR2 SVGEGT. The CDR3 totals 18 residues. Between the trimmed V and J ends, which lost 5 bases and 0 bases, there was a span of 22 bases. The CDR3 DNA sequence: TGTGCCAGCAGTAGGGACCCGACTAGACGTGACATGAACACTGAAGCTTTCTTT. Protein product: CASSRDPTRRDMNTEAFF.

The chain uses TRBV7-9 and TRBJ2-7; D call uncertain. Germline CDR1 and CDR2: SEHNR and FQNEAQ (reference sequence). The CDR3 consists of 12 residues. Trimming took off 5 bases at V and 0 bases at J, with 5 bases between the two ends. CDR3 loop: CASSPNSYEQYF. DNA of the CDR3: TGTGCCAGCAGCCCAAACTCCTACGAGCAGTACTTC.

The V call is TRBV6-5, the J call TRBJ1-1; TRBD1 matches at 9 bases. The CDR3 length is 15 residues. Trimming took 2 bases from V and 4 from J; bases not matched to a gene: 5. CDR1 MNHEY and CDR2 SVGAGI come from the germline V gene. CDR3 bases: TGTGCCAGCAGTTACCCCGGACAGGGGTCCACTGAAGCTTTCTTT. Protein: CASSYPGQGSTEAFF.

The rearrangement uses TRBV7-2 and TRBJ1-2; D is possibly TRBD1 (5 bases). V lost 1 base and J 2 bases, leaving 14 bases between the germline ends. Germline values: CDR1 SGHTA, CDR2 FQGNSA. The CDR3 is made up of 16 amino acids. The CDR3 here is CASSLVMPGRNYGYTF. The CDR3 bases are TGTGCCAGCAGCTTAGTCATGCCAGGGCGAAACTATGGCTACACCTTC.

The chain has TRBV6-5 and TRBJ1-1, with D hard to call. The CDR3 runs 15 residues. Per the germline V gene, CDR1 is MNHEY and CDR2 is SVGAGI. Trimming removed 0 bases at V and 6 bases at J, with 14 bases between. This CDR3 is CASSYSKRGGSEAFF. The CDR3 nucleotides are TGTGCCAGCAGTTACTCGAAGCGGGGAGGCTCTGAAGCTTTCTTT.

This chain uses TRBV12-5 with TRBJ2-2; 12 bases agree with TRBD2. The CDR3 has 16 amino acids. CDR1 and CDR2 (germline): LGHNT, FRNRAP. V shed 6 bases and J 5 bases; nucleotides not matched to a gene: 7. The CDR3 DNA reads TGTGCTAGTGGCCGAAGACTAGCGGGGGTTACCGGGGAGCTGTTTTTT. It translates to CASGRRLAGVTGELFF.

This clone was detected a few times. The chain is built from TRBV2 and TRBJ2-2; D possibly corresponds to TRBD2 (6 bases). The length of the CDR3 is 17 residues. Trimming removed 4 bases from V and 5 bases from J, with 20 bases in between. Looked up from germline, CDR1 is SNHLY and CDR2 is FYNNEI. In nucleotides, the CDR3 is TGTGCCAGCAGTGCTTCCTACTTTCGGGGGTGGACCGGGGAGCTGTTTTTT. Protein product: CASSASYFRGWTGELFF.

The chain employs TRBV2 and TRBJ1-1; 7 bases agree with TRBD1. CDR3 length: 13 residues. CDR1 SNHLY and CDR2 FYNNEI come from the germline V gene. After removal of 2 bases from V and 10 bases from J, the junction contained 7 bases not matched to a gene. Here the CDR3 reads CASSESSTGVAFF. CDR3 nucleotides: TGTGCCAGCAGTGAATCTTCAACAGGGGTAGCTTTCTTT. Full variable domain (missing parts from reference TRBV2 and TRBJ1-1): EPEVTQTPSHQVTQMGQEVILRCVPISNHLYFYWYRQILGQKVEFLVSFYNNEISEKSEIFDDQFSVERPDGSNFTLKIRSTKLEDSAMYFCASSESSTGVAFFGQGTRLTVV.

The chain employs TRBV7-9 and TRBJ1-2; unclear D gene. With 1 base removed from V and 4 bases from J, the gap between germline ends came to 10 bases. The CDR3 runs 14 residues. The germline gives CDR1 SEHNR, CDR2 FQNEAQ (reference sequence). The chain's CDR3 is CASSLVREIYGYTF. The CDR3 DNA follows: TGTGCCAGCAGCTTAGTTAGGGAGATCTATGGCTACACCTTC.

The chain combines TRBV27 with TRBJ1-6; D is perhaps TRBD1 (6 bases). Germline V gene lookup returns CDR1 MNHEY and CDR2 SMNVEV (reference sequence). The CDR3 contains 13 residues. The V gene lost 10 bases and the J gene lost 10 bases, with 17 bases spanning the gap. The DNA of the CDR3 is TGTGCCACGGCCGACAGGAGGACCTCACCCCTCCACTTT. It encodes CATADRRTSPLHF.

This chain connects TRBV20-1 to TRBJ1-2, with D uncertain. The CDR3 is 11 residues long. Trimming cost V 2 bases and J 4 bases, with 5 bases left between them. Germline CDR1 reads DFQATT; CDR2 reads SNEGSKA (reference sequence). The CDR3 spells CSARRPYGYTF. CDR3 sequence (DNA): TGCAGTGCTAGACGTCCCTATGGCTACACCTTC.

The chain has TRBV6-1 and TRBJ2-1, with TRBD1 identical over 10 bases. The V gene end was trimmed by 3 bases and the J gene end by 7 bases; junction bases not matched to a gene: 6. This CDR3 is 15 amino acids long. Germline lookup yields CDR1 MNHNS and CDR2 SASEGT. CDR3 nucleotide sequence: TGTGCCAGCAGTGACAGACAGGGGGCATTGAATGAGCAGTTCTTC. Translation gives CASSDRQGALNEQFF.

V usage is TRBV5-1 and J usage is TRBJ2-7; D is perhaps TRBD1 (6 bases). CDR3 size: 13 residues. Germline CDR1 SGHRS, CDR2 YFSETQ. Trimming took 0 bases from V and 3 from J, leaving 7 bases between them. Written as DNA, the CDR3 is TGCGCCAGCAGCTTGGAGGACAGCTACGAGCAGTACTTC. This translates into CASSLEDSYEQYF.

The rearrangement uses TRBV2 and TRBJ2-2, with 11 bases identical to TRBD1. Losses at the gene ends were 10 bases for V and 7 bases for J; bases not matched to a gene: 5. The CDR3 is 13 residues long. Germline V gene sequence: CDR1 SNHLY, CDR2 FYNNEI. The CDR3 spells CAMEDRGHGELFF. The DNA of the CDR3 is TGTGCCATGGAGGACAGGGGGCACGGGGAGCTGTTTTTT.

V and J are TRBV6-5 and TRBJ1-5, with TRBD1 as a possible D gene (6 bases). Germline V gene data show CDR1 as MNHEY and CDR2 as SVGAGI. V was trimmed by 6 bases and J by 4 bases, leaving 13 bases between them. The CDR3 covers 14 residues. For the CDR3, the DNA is TGTGCCAGCAGAAAGCCCCAGGGGAATCAGCCCCAGCATTTT. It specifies CASRKPQGNQPQHF.

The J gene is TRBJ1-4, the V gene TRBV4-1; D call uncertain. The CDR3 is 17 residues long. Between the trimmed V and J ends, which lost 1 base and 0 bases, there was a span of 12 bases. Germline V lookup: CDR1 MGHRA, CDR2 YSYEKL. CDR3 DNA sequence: TGCGCCAGCAGCCAAGTTCTGGGCAGTGCAACTAATGAAAAACTGTTTTTT. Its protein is CASSQVLGSATNEKLFF.

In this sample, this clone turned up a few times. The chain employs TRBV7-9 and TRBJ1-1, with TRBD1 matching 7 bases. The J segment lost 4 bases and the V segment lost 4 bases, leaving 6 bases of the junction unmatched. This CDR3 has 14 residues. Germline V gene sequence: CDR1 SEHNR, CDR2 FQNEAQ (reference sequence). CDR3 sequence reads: CASSSIDRATEAFF. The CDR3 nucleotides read TGTGCCAGCAGCTCAATTGACAGGGCCACTGAAGCTTTCTTT.

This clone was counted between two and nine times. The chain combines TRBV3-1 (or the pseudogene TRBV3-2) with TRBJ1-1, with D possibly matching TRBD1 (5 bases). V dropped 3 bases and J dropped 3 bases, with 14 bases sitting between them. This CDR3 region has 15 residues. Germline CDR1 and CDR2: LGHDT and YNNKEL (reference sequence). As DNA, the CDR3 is TGTGCCAGCAGCCAGGGGAACAGGTTTTACACTGAAGCTTTCTTT. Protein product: CASSQGNRFYTEAFF.

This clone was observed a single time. The CDR3 region is CASSQEKWGHNEQFF. The CDR3 DNA is TGTGCCAGCAGCCAAGAGAAATGGGGCCACAATGAGCAGTTCTTC. This sequence joins TRBV3-1 (or the pseudogene TRBV3-2) and TRBJ2-1; tentatively, D is TRBD1 (5 bases). The CDR3 spans 15 residues. V lost 0 bases to trimming and J lost 5 bases, with 11 bases between them. Germline V lookup: CDR1 LGHDT, CDR2 YNNKEL (reference sequence).

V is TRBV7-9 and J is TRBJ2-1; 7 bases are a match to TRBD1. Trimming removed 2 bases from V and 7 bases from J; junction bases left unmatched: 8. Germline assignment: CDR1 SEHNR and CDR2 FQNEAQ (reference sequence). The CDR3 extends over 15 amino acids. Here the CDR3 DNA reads TGTGCCAGCAGCTTAAGTCGGGCAGGGGGAAATGAGCAGTTCTTC. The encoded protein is CASSLSRAGGNEQFF.

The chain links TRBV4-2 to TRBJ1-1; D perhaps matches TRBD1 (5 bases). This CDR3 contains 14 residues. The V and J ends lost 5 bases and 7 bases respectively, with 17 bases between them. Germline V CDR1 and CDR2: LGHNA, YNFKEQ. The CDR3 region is CASSEGDSRVEAFF. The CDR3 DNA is TGTGCCAGCAGCGAAGGTGACAGTAGGGTTGAAGCTTTCTTT.

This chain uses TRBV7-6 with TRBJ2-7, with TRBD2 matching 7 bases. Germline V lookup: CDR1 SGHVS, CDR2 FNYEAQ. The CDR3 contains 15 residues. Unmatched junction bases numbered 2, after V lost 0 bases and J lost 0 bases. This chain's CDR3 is CASSLASGGSYEQYF. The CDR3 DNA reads TGTGCCAGCAGCTTAGCGTCGGGGGGCTCCTACGAGCAGTACTTC. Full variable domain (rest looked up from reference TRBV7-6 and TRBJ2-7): GAGVSQSPRYKVTKRGQDVALRCDPISGHVSLYWYRQALGQGPEFLTYFNYEAQQDKSGLPNDRFSAERPEGSISTLTIQRTEQRDSAMYRCASSLASGGSYEQYFGPGTRLTVT.

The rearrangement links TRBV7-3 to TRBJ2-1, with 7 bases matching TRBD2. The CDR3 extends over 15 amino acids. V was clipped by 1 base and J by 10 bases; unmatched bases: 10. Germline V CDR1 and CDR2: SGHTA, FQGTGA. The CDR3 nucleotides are TGTGCCAGCAGCTTAATAGCAGCGGGGAGCGGGGAGCAGTTCTTC. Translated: CASSLIAAGSGEQFF.

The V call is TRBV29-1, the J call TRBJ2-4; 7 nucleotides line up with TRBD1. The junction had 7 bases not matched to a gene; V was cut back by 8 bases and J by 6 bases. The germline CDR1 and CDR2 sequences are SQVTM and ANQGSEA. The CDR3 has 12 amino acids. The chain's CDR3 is CSYGRDRNIQYF. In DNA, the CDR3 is TGCAGCTACGGCCGGGACAGAAACATTCAGTACTTC.

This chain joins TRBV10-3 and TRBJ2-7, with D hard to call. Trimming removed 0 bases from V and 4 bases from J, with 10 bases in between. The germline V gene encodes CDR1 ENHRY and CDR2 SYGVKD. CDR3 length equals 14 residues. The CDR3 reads CAISESDHSYEQYF. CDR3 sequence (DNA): TGTGCCATCAGTGAGTCCGATCACAGTTACGAGCAGTACTTC.

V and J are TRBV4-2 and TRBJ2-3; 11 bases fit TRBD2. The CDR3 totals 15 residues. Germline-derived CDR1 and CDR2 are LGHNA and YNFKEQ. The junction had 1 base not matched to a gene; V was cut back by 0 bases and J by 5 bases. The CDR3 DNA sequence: TGTGCCAGCAGCCAAGAGCTAGCGGGGGGAGATACGCAGTATTTT. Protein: CASSQELAGGDTQYF.

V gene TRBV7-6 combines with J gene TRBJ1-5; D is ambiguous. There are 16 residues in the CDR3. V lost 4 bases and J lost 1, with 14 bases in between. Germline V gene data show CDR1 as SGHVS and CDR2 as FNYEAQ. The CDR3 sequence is CASSSGLGGSNQPQHF. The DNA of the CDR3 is TGTGCCAGCAGCTCCGGACTGGGAGGGAGCAATCAGCCCCAGCATTTT.

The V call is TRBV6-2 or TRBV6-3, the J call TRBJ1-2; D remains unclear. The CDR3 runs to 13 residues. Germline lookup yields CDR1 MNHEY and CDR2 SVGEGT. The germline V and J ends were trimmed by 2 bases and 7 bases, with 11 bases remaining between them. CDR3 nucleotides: TGTGCCAGCAGTTACGGCGGGGAGATTGGCTACACCTTC. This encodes CASSYGGEIGYTF.

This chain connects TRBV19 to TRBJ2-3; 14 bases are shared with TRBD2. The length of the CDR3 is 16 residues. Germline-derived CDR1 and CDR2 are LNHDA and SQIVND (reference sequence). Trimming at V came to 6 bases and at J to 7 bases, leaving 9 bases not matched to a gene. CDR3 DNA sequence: TGTGCCAGTAGAGACCCCGGGACTAGCGGGGGAAATACGCAGTATTTT. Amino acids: CASRDPGTSGGNTQYF.

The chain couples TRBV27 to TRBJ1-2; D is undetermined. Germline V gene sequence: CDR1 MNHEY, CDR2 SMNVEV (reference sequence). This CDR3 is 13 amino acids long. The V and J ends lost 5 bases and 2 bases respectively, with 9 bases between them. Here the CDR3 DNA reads TGTGCCAGCAGTCCCAGCGCAAACTATGGCTACACCTTC. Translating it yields CASSPSANYGYTF.

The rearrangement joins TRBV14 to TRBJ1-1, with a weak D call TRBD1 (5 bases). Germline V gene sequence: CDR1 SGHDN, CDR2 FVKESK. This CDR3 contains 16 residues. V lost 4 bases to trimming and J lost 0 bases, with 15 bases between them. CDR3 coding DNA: TGTGCCAGCAGCCCTTTATTGACAGTGATGAACACTGAAGCTTTCTTT. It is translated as CASSPLLTVMNTEAFF. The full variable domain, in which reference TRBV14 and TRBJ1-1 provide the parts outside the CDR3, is EAGVTQFPSHSVIEKGQTVTLRCDPISGHDNLYWYRRVMGKEIKFLLHFVKESKQDESGMPNNRFLAERTGGTYSTLKVQPAELEDSGVYFCASSPLLTVMNTEAFFGQGTRLTVV.